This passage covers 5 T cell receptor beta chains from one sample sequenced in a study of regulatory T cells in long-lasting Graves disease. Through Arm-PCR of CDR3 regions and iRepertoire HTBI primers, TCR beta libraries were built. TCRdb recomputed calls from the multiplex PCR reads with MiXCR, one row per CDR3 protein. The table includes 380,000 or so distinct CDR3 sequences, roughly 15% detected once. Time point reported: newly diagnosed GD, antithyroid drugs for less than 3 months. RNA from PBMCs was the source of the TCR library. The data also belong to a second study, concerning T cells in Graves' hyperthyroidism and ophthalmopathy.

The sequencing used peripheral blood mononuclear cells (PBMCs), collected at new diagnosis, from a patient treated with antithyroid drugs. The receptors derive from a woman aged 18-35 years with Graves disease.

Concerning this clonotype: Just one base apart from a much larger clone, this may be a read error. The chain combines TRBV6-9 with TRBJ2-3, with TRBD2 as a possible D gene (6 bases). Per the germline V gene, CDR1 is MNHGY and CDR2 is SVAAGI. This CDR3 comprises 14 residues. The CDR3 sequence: CASSYIQRVDSQYF. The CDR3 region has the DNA TGTGCCAGCAGTTACATCCAGCGGGTAGATTCGCAGTATTTT.

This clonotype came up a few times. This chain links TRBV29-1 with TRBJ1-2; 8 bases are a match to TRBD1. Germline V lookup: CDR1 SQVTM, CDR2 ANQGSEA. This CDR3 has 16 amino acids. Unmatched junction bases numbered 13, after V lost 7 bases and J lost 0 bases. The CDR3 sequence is CSAPGQGGNSNYGYTF. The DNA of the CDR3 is TGCAGCGCTCCAGGACAGGGCGGAAACTCTAACTATGGCTACACCTTC.

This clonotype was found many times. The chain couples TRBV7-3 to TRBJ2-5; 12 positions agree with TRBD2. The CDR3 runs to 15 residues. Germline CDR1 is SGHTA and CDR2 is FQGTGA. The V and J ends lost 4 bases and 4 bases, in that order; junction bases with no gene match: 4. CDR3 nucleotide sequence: TGTGCCAGCAGCTCTAGCGGGGGGGCCGGAGAGACCCAGTACTTC. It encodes CASSSSGGAGETQYF.

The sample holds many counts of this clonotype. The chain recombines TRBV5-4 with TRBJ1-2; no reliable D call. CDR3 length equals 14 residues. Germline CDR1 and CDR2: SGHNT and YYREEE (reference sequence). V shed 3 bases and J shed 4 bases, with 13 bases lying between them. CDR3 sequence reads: CASSSRTDAYGYTF. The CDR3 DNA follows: TGTGCCAGCAGCTCCAGGACGGACGCCTATGGCTACACCTTC.

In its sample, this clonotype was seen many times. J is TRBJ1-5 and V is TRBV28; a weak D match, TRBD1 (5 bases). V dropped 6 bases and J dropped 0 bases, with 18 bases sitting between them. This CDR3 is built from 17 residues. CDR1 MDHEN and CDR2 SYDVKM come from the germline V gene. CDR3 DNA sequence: TGTGCCAGCAGCCCCAGGGCAGGCCATTATAGCAATCAGCCCCAGCATTTT. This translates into CASSPRAGHYSNQPQHF.